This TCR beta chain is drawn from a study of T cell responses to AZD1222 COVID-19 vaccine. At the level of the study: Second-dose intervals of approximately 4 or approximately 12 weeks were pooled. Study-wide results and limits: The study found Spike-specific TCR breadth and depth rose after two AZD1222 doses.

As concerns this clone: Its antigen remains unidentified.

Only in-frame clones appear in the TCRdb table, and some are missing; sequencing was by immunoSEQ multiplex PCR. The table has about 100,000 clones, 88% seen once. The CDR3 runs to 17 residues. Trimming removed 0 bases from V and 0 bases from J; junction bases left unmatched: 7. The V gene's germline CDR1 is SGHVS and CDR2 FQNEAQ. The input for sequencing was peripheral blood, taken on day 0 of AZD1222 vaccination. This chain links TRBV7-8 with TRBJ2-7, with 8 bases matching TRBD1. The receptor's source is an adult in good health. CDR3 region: CASSLAGTGSSSYEQYF. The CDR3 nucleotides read TGTGCCAGCAGCTTAGCCGGGACAGGATCGAGCTCCTACGAGCAGTACTTC.